A single sample gave rise to the 12 T cell receptor beta chains below, sequenced in a study of OX40 agonist ivuxolimab in advanced cancers. The repertoire was sequenced with immunoSEQ multiplex PCR; TCRdb's copy has only in-frame clones and lacks some. Here the sample spans 70,000 to 80,000 clones, 87% being singletons. Here the sequenced sample was CD4+ or CD8+ T cells sorted from blood, taken in a trial of the OX40 agonist ivuxolimab. These receptors all stem from an adult with an advanced solid tumor such as melanoma, head and neck, liver or kidney cancer.

V is TRBV11-2 and J is TRBJ2-1; 14 bases are a match to TRBD2. Germline CDR1 reads SGHAT; CDR2 reads FQNNGV. After removal of 5 bases from V and 10 bases from J, the junction contained 7 bases not matched to a gene. The CDR3 has 15 residues. In DNA form, the CDR3 reads TGTGCCAGCAGCGGTGGACTAGCGGGAGGTCTCGAGCAGTTCTTC. Translation: CASSGGLAGGLEQFF.

This chain links TRBV30 with TRBJ2-7; possibly TRBD1 for D (5 bases). The CDR3 covers 13 residues. CDR1 GTSNPN and CDR2 SVGIG come from the germline V gene (reference sequence). The V gene lost 8 bases and the J gene lost 2 bases, with 16 bases spanning the gap. DNA for the CDR3: TGTGCCAACCAGGGCCCCCGAACCTACGAGCAGTACTTC. This encodes CANQGPRTYEQYF.

The chain uses TRBV9 and TRBJ2-7; D gene ambiguous. Trimming shortened V by 2 bases and J by 0 bases, and 9 bases separated the two germline ends. This CDR3 is 14 amino acids long. Germline V CDR1 and CDR2: SGDLS, YYNGEE. CDR3 DNA: TGTGCCAGCAGCGTGACTGCGGACTCCTACGAGCAGTACTTC. It codes for CASSVTADSYEQYF.

J is TRBJ2-2 and V is TRBV7-6, with 11 bases aligning to TRBD2. Germline values: CDR1 SGHVS, CDR2 FNYEAQ. The CDR3 is 15 amino acids. The V gene end was trimmed by 6 bases and the J gene end by 4 bases; junction bases not matched to a gene: 4. CDR3 residues: CASSHTSGGTGELFF. For the CDR3, the DNA is TGTGCCAGCAGTCATACTAGCGGGGGCACCGGGGAGCTGTTTTTT.

The sample holds one count of this clone. The chain recombines TRBV5-1 with TRBJ1-1, with 7 bases aligning to TRBD1. The CDR3 is made up of 15 amino acids. The J segment lost 0 bases and the V segment lost 5 bases, leaving 7 bases of the junction unmatched. Per germline, CDR1 SGHRS and CDR2 YFSETQ. The CDR3 DNA reads TGCGCCAGCAGAGCGCGGGACAGTATGAACACTGAAGCTTTCTTT. Its protein product is CASRARDSMNTEAFF. The whole variable domain, remainder taken from reference TRBV5-1 and TRBJ1-1, is KAGVTQTPRYLIKTRGQQVTLSCSPISGHRSVSWYQQTPGQGLQFLFEYFSETQRNKGNFPGRFSGRQFSNSRSEMNVSTLELGDSALYLCASRARDSMNTEAFFGQGTRLTVV.

The chain joins TRBV2 to TRBJ1-4, with D unresolved. The CDR3 runs 15 residues. Per germline, CDR1 SNHLY and CDR2 FYNNEI. V lost 7 bases to trimming and J lost 5 bases, with 17 bases between them. The DNA of the CDR3 is TGTGCCAGCAAAGGCGGGTCAGGCATAAATGAAAAACTGTTTTTT. Translated, it gives CASKGGSGINEKLFF.

Written as DNA, the CDR3 is TGTGCCAGCAGCAGGGGTCGGGAGCAGTACTTC. It translates to CASSRGREQYF. The V call is TRBV6-1, the J call TRBJ2-7; TRBD1 might be the D (6 bases). With 6 bases removed from V and 7 bases from J, the gap between germline ends came to 10 bases. This CDR3 is built from 11 residues. In germline, CDR1 is MNHNS, CDR2 SASEGT.

This clone was seen a single time. V gene TRBV7-9 combines with J gene TRBJ2-4; D is ambiguous. Germline V gene sequence: CDR1 SEHNR, CDR2 FQNEAQ (reference sequence). The V end lost 5 bases, the J end lost 8 bases, and 10 bases lay between the germline ends. This CDR3 region has 12 residues. This CDR3 reads CASSPIGDIQYF. CDR3 nucleotide sequence: TGTGCCAGCAGCCCCATAGGAGACATTCAGTACTTC.

The V call is TRBV29-1, the J call TRBJ1-2; TRBD1 is a possible D gene (5 bases). The V gene's germline CDR1 is SQVTM and CDR2 ANQGSEA. V was clipped by 7 bases and J by 5 bases, with 14 bases between them. The CDR3 runs to 12 residues. CDR3 DNA sequence: TGCAGCGGGGGAGGGACGGCTTATGGCTACACCTTC. This encodes CSGGGTAYGYTF.

This CDR3 is CASRWDRASGGELFF. The CDR3, as DNA: TGTGCCAGCAGATGGGACAGGGCGTCGGGCGGGGAGCTGTTTTTT. The chain is built from TRBV27 and TRBJ2-2; TRBD1 aligns across 9 bases. Germline V gives CDR1 MNHEY, CDR2 SMNVEV (reference sequence). This CDR3 spans 15 amino acids. V was clipped by 6 bases and J by 7 bases; unmatched bases: 9.

The rearrangement joins TRBV5-6 to TRBJ2-2, with a tentative D call TRBD1 (6 bases). V gave up 5 bases and J gave up 3 bases, with 17 bases separating them. Germline-derived CDR1 and CDR2 are SGHDT and YYEEEE. This CDR3 is 16 amino acids long. The CDR3 region is CASSQTGTSYTGELFF. The CDR3 nucleotides are TGTGCCAGCAGTCAGACCGGGACATCCTACACCGGGGAGCTGTTTTTT.

The chain uses TRBV10-1 and TRBJ2-6; tentatively, D is TRBD2 (5 bases). V dropped 9 bases and J dropped 11 bases, with 5 bases sitting between them. This CDR3 has 9 residues. From germline, CDR1 is WNHNN and CDR2 SYGVQD (reference sequence). DNA for the CDR3: TGCGCCAGGGAGGACGTCCTGACTTTC. Encoded protein: CAREDVLTF.